Below, one TCR beta chain is given with its context. Its antigen is not identified. Ipilimumab CTLA-4 blockade and focal radiation were given to patients with chemo-refractory metastatic non-small-cell lung cancer. This record comes from a study of radiotherapy plus CTLA-4 blockade in lung cancer. Across the study: Disease control reached approximately 30%, with objective responses in less than 20%. Whole-study findings and limits: Dynamics of early blood T cell clones, together with interferon-beta, were reportedly the best predictors of response. Clones of tumor-derived TCRs expanded in blood after radiotherapy plus ipilimumab.

Germline lookup yields CDR1 SGHRS and CDR2 YFSETQ. The germline V and J ends were trimmed by 0 bases and 4 bases, with 11 bases remaining between them. This CDR3 is built from 15 residues. Sequenced by immunoSEQ multiplex PCR; TCRdb stores in-frame clones only, minus some. The table has 80,000 to 95,000 clones, around 86% seen once. This TCR was sampled from a human donor with non-small cell lung cancer who had stable disease on radiotherapy plus ipilimumab. This sequence joins TRBV5-1 and TRBJ2-1, with a tentative D call TRBD1 (6 bases). Sequences were derived from peripheral blood, sampled from a patient treated with radiotherapy plus ipilimumab. The DNA for the CDR3 is TGCGCCAGCAGCTTGGAGGGGGTGGTGTACAATGAGCAGTTCTTC. It yields the protein CASSLEGVVYNEQFF.